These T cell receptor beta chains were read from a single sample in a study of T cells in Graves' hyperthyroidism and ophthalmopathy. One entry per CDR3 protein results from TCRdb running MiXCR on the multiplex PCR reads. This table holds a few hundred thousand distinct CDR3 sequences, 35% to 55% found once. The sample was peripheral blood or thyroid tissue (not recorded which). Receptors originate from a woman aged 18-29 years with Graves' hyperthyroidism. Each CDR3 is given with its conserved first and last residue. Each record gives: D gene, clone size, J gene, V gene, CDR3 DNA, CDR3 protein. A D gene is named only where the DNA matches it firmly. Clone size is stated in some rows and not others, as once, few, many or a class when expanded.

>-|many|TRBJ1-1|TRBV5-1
TGCGCCAGCCGCGTCGGTGAGAACACTGAAGCTTTCTTT
CASRVGENTEAFF
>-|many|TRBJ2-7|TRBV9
TGTGCCAGCAGCGTAGAGGTAGCATCCCTTTCCTACGAGCAGTACTTC
CASSVEVASLSYEQYF
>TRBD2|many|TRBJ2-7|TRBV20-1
TGCAGTGCGAGCGGGGGTGGTCCCTACTACGAGCAGTACTTC
CSASGGGPYYEQYF
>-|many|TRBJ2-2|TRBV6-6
TGTGCCAGCGCCCCAAGGGGGACTTCGAACACCGGGGAGCTGTTTTTT
CASAPRGTSNTGELFF
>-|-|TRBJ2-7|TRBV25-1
TGTGCCAGCAGTGAATACGGTTCCTACGAGCAGTACTTC
CASSEYGSYEQYF
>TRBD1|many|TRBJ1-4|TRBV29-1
TGCAGCGTTGTGACAGGGGCTAATGAAAAACTGTTTTTT
CSVVTGANEKLFF
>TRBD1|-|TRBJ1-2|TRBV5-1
TGCGCCAGCTTCGACAGGGGCCTTCCCGGCGAGGTGAACTATGGCTACACCTTC
CASFDRGLPGEVNYGYTF
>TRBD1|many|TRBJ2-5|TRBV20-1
TGCAGTGCTAGAGATGGACAGGGGGCGTTTGAGGAGACCCAGTACTTC
CSARDGQGAFEETQYF
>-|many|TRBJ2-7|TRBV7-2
TGTGCCAGCAGCTTACCCGCTAGCCGCGAGCAGTACTTC
CASSLPASREQYF
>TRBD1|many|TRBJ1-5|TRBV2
TGTGCCAGCAGCCCGATAGGGACAGCAACTCATCAGCCCCAGCATTTT
CASSPIGTATHQPQHF
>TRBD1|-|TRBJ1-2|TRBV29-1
TGCAGCGACTCTGACAGGGTCTATGGCTACACCTTC
CSDSDRVYGYTF
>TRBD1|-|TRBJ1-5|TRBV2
TGTGCCAGCCCCCTCGACAGGGAATACCAGCCCCAGCATTTT
CASPLDREYQPQHF
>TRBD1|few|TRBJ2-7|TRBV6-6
TGTGCCAGCAGTTACGGCGGACAGGGGAGATACGAGCAGTACTTC
CASSYGGQGRYEQYF
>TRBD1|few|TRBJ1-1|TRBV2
TGTGCCAGCAGTGCTAGTGACAGGGGGTCTGAAGCTTTCTTT
CASSASDRGSEAFF
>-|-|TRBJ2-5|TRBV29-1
TGCAGCGTTGAGAGGGCCCAAGAGACCCAGTACTTC
CSVERAQETQYF
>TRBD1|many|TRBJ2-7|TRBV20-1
TGCAGTGCTAGGGGACAGAGAAGCTCCTACGAGCAGTACTTC
CSARGQRSSYEQYF
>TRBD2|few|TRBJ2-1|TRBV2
TGTGCCAGCAGTGATCTTAAGGCGGGAGGGGATGAGCAGTTCTTC
CASSDLKAGGDEQFF
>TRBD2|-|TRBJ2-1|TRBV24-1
TGTGCCACCAGTGATCCAGCGGGAGCCATCTACAATGAGCAGTTCTTC
CATSDPAGAIYNEQFF
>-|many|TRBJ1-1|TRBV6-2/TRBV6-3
TGTGCCAGCAGTTACGAAAGACAGGCTGGGGCTTTCTTT
CASSYERQAGAFF
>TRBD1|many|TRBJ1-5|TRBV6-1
TGTGCCAGCAGGGAGGGGACAGGGGGTAATCAGCCCCAGCATTTT
CASREGTGGNQPQHF
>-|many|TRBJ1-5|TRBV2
TGTGCCAGCAGTCGAAGGGGGGGCAATCAGCCCCAGCATTTT
CASSRRGGNQPQHF
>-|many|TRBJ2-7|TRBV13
TGTGCCAGCAGCCTAGGTGGCAGGGATTACGAGCAGTACTTC
CASSLGGRDYEQYF
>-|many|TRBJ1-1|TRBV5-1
TGCGCCAGCAGCTCTGGACTAGAAGCTTTCTTT
CASSSGLEAFF
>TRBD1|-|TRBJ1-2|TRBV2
TGTGCCAGCAGTGAGGACAGGGAATATGGCTACACCTTC
CASSEDREYGYTF
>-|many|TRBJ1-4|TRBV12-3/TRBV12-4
TGTGCCAGCAGTTTCAGGGCCGAAAAACTGTTTTTT
CASSFRAEKLFF